The clone carrying this T cell receptor (beta chain) was detected ten times or more. Each CDR3 protein gets one entry after TCRdb re-called the 5' RACE reads with MiXCR. The data hold about 94,000 distinct CDR3 sequences, with roughly 13% observed a single time. The data were taken from a study of early T cells in non-severe SARS-CoV-2 infection. The germline V gene encodes CDR1 DFQATT and CDR2 SNEGSKA (reference sequence). The CDR3 is made up of 14 amino acids. V lost 0 bases, J lost 1 base, and 9 bases lay in between. This chain uses TRBV20-1 with TRBJ2-5; no clear D gene. Source material: whole blood. The receptor's source is an adult who was a healthcare worker with PCR-confirmed SARS-CoV-2 infection or an uninfected control (not recorded which). The CDR3 sequence is CSARDLDGQETQYF. The CDR3 region has the DNA TGCAGTGCTAGAGATCTGGACGGCCAAGAGACCCAGTACTTC.